Listed below are T cell receptor beta chains from one sample, sequenced in a study of blood T cell repertoires in COVID-19. Repertoires were generated with immunoSEQ multiplex PCR, while TCRdb's copy carries only in-frame clones and drops some. The table lists roughly 260,000 clones, 75% to 90% of them singletons. The sequenced material came from PBMCs or T cells enriched from blood (not recorded which). The receptors come from a woman aged 30 to 39 with acute COVID-19. Each CDR3 is given with its conserved first and last residue. A D gene is named only where the DNA matches it firmly. The size of a clone is reported for some rows only, either as once, few or many, or as a class for expanded clones.

clone_size j_call d_call v_call cdr3_aa cdr3_nt
. TRBJ2-3 . TRBV7-2 CASSLDLASTDTQYF TGTGCCAGCAGCTTAGACTTAGCGAGCACAGATACGCAGTATTTT
. TRBJ1-3 TRBD1 TRBV14 CASSRERTGGVFTIYF TGTGCCAGCAGTCGCGAACGGACAGGGGGGGTTTTCACCATATATTTT
. TRBJ2-7 TRBD2 TRBV10-3 CAISESVTSGNSYEQYF TGTGCCATCAGTGAGTCTGTGACTAGCGGTAACTCCTACGAGCAGTACTTC
. TRBJ2-7 . TRBV18 CASSPPGSRYEQYF TGTGCCAGCTCACCACCAGGCTCGAGGTACGAGCAGTACTTC
. TRBJ2-1 . TRBV24-1 CATSDLVGGGAFF .
. TRBJ1-6 . TRBV9 CASSANRDGTLHF TGTGCCAGCAGCGCAAACAGGGATGGTACCCTCCACTTT
once TRBJ2-7 . TRBV27 CASASGMVSEQYF TGTGCCAGCGCCAGCGGTATGGTCTCCGAGCAGTACTTC
. TRBJ2-1 . TRBV13 CASSLVRHEQFF TGTGCCAGCAGCTTAGTGCGGCATGAGCAGTTCTTC
. TRBJ1-5 TRBD1 TRBV6-5 CASLKTGDYGQPQHF TGTGCCAGCCTTAAGACAGGGGATTACGGTCAGCCCCAGCATTTT
. TRBJ2-1 TRBD2 TRBV11-2 CASSLDRSGGRGEQFF TGTGCCAGCAGCTTAGATCGGAGCGGCGGGAGGGGTGAGCAGTTCTTC
few TRBJ1-1 . TRBV19 CASSIVGQGLSEAFF TGTGCCAGTAGTATAGTAGGGCAGGGTTTGAGTGAAGCTTTCTTT
. TRBJ2-7 TRBD1 TRBV7-9 CASSLGGSYRDRVYF TGTGCCAGCAGCTTAGGAGGATCTTACCGGGACAGGGTATACTTC
. TRBJ1-1 . TRBV2 CARGADTEAFF TGTGCCAGGGGCGCTGACACTGAAGCTTTCTTT
. TRBJ2-7 TRBD2 TRBV28 CATCPRLAGPYEQYF TGTGCCACTTGCCCCAGACTAGCGGGTCCCTACGAGCAGTACTTC
. TRBJ2-3 . TRBV12-3/TRBV12-4 CASSPTGTDTQYF TGTGCCAGCAGTCCCACAGGTACAGATACGCAGTATTTT
. TRBJ1-1 . TRBV2 CASRGVTEAFF TGTGCCAGCAGAGGGGTAACTGAAGCTTTCTTT
. TRBJ2-7 . TRBV5-5 CASSLDWSYYEQYF TGTGCCAGCAGCTTGGATTGGTCCTACTACGAGCAGTACTTC
many TRBJ2-1 TRBD2 TRBV10-3 CAISEKATSGRNEQFF TGTGCCATCAGTGAGAAGGCGACTAGCGGGAGAAATGAGCAGTTCTTC
. TRBJ1-6 . TRBV5-4 CASSPQIINSPLHF TGTGCCAGCAGCCCCCAGATAATCAATTCACCCCTCCACTTT
. TRBJ1-1 TRBD1 TRBV28 CASSTWDSQMNTEAFF TGTGCCAGCAGCACGTGGGACAGCCAAATGAACACTGAAGCTTTCTTT
. TRBJ2-3 . TRBV3-1/TRBV3-2 CASSQDHTDTQYF TGTGCCAGCAGCCAAGACCACACAGATACGCAGTATTTT
. TRBJ2-3 . TRBV20-1 CSASWSDTQYF TGCAGTGCTAGTTGGAGCGATACGCAGTATTTT
. TRBJ1-5 TRBD1 TRBV28 CASRVTGGNQPQHF TGTGCCAGCCGAGTTACAGGGGGCAATCAGCCCCAGCATTTT
. TRBJ2-1 TRBD1 TRBV5-1 CASSLGGQSSYNEQFF TGCGCCAGCAGCTTGGGGGGACAGAGCTCCTACAATGAGCAGTTCTTC
. TRBJ1-5 . TRBV7-2 CASSPGHAGQPQHF TGTGCCAGCAGCCCGGGACATGCCGGTCAGCCCCAGCATTTT
. TRBJ1-5 . TRBV5-5 CASSSAPGDGNQPQHF TGTGCCAGCAGCTCCGCTCCGGGTGATGGCAATCAGCCCCAGCATTTT
. TRBJ2-1 TRBD2 TRBV11-1 CASSPRTRRNEQFF TGTGCCAGCAGCCCAAGGACTAGAAGGAATGAGCAGTTCTTC
. TRBJ2-1 TRBD2 TRBV4-1 CASSQTSGRYNEQFF TGCGCCAGCAGCCAAACTAGCGGGAGGTACAATGAGCAGTTCTTC
. TRBJ2-7 . TRBV4-1 CASSLVPSRGNEQYF TGCGCCAGCAGCCTAGTCCCTTCCCGGGGAAACGAGCAGTACTTC
once TRBJ1-4 TRBD1 TRBV4-1 CASSQGLGQGSEKLFF TGCGCCAGCAGCCAAGGCCTGGGACAGGGGAGTGAAAAACTGTTTTTT
. TRBJ2-1 . TRBV7-9 CASSQDSSLQFF TGTGCCAGCAGCCAAGACAGTTCCTTGCAGTTCTTC
. TRBJ2-1 TRBD2 TRBV24-1 CATSDFASGGDAEQFF TGTGCCACCAGTGATTTTGCTAGCGGGGGGGACGCTGAGCAGTTCTTC
. TRBJ2-1 TRBD2 TRBV14 CASSPRTSGYNEQFF TGTGCCAGCAGCCCTAGGACTAGCGGATACAATGAGCAGTTCTTC
. TRBJ2-1 TRBD1 TRBV5-1 CASSLAGTGDNEQFF TGCGCCAGCAGCTTGGCTGGGACAGGGGATAATGAGCAGTTCTTC
. TRBJ1-5 TRBD1 TRBV6-5 CASSLTGSGNQPQHF TGTGCCAGCAGCTTGACAGGGAGCGGCAATCAGCCCCAGCATTTT
. TRBJ1-2 TRBD1 TRBV3-1/TRBV3-2 CASSRRTWGTANYGYTF TGTGCCAGCAGCCGAAGGACTTGGGGGACAGCTAACTATGGCTACACCTTC